Each of the 30 T cell receptor beta chains below was sequenced from the same sample in a study of blood T cell repertoires in COVID-19. Assay: immunoSEQ multiplex PCR; the TCRdb copy retains only in-frame clones and omits some. The sample consists of around 100,000 clones, 87% of them appearing once. Sequencing used peripheral blood. These receptors came from a woman older than 75 with acute or convalescent COVID-19.

The chain is built from TRBV5-6 and TRBJ1-6, with D uncertain. V was cut by 3 bases and J by 10 bases, with 17 bases left in between. Germline V gene data show CDR1 as SGHDT and CDR2 as YYEEEE. This CDR3 comprises 15 residues. The CDR3: CASSYREYGSSPLHF. CDR3 DNA: TGTGCCAGCAGCTACCGGGAATACGGTTCATCACCCCTCCACTTT.

This rearrangement joins TRBV9 to TRBJ2-2; TRBD2 matches at 10 bases. The J segment lost 1 base and the V segment lost 0 bases, leaving 3 bases of the junction unmatched. Germline V gene data show CDR1 as SGDLS and CDR2 as YYNGEE. The CDR3 is 17 amino acids. In DNA form, the CDR3 reads TGTGCCAGCAGCGTAGCCAGCGGGAGGGGGAACACCGGGGAGCTGTTTTTT. It translates to CASSVASGRGNTGELFF.

This chain connects TRBV5-1 to TRBJ2-3, with 11 bases that match TRBD2. The V gene's germline CDR1 is SGHRS and CDR2 YFSETQ. This CDR3 has 15 amino acids. V was pared by 2 bases and J by 4 bases, with 3 bases of the junction left unmatched. CDR3 sequence reads: CASSFTSGSSDTQYF. DNA of the CDR3: TGCGCCAGCAGCTTTACTAGCGGGAGCTCAGATACGCAGTATTTT. Full variable domain (rest looked up from reference TRBV5-1 and TRBJ2-3): KAGVTQTPRYLIKTRGQQVTLSCSPISGHRSVSWYQQTPGQGLQFLFEYFSETQRNKGNFPGRFSGRQFSNSRSEMNVSTLELGDSALYLCASSFTSGSSDTQYFGPGTRLTVL.

The CDR3 sequence: CAITTIAGGGEQYF. The CDR3 region has the DNA TGTGCCATCACCACAATAGCGGGAGGGGGCGAGCAGTACTTC. J is TRBJ2-7 and V is TRBV10-3, with 11 positions matching TRBD2. V lost 7 bases, J lost 6 bases, and 8 bases stayed unmatched. From germline, CDR1 is ENHRY and CDR2 SYGVKD. This CDR3 contains 14 residues.

The chain uses TRBV20-1 and TRBJ1-2, with D possibly matching TRBD1 (6 bases). Germline V gene lookup returns CDR1 DFQATT and CDR2 SNEGSKA (reference sequence). CDR3 length equals 11 residues. The V end lost 2 bases, the J end lost 5 bases, and 6 bases lay between the germline ends. In DNA form, the CDR3 reads TGCAGTGCTAGACAGGGGTATGGCTACACCTTC. It yields the protein CSARQGYGYTF.

This clone was detected only a few times. The chain combines TRBV25-1 with TRBJ2-7; unclear D gene. The CDR3 contains 11 residues. Germline V CDR1 and CDR2: MGHDK, SYGVNS. V lost 8 bases to trimming and J lost 6 bases, with 11 bases between them. For the CDR3, the DNA is TGTGCCAGCCCCCCCGGGTCCGAGCAGTACTTC. It encodes CASPPGSEQYF.

For the CDR3, the DNA is TGTGCCAGCAGTCCATTCGGGACAGGCCTTGAAAAACTGTTTTTT. Amino acid sequence: CASSPFGTGLEKLFF. The rearrangement uses TRBV27 and TRBJ1-4, with 8 bases that match TRBD1. Trimming cost V 5 bases and J 7 bases; bases outside gene matches: 9. CDR3 length: 15 amino acids. Germline loops: CDR1 MNHEY, CDR2 SMNVEV (reference sequence). The full variable domain, rest sourced from reference TRBV27 and TRBJ1-4, is EAQVTQNPRYLITVTGKKLTVTCSQNMNHEYMSWYRQDPGLGLRQIYYSMNVEVTDKGDVPEGYKVSRKEKRNFPLILESPSPNQTSLYFCASSPFGTGLEKLFFGSGTQLSVL.

The V gene is TRBV18, the J gene TRBJ1-1, with TRBD1 identical over 7 bases. CDR1 is KGHSH, CDR2 LQKENI, per germline. The CDR3 totals 13 residues. The J segment lost 5 bases and the V segment lost 2 bases, leaving 2 bases of the junction unmatched. This CDR3 is CASSPAGGTEAFF. CDR3 nucleotide sequence: TGTGCCAGCTCACCAGCAGGGGGAACTGAAGCTTTCTTT.

The chain links TRBV11-2 to TRBJ2-7; 14 positions match TRBD2. The trim removed 6 bases at V and 6 bases at J, leaving 1 base unmatched. The V gene's germline CDR1 is SGHAT and CDR2 FQNNGV. This CDR3 has 13 residues. In nucleotides, the CDR3 is TGTGCCAGCAGTGGACTAGCGGGAGGCGAGCAGTACTTC. This codes for CASSGLAGGEQYF.

The chain recombines TRBV7-2 with TRBJ2-5; possibly TRBD2 for D (5 bases). Trimming took 2 bases from V and 5 from J, leaving 12 bases between them. CDR1 is SGHTA, CDR2 FQGNSA, per germline. The CDR3 length is 14 residues. In nucleotides, the CDR3 is TGTGCCAGCAGCTTAATGCGGGCACTGGAGACCCAGTACTTC. Translated, it gives CASSLMRALETQYF. Full variable domain (remainder filled in from reference TRBV7-2 and TRBJ2-5): GAGVSQSPSNKVTEKGKDVELRCDPISGHTALYWYRQSLGQGLEFLIYFQGNSAPDKSGLPSDRFSAERTGGSVSTLTIQRTQQEDSAVYLCASSLMRALETQYFGPGTRLLVL.

Only one count was recorded for this clone. The CDR3 nucleotides read TGTGCCAGCAGTCGGTCACAGGGGGCGTTCTATAATTCACCCCTCCACTTT. It encodes CASSRSQGAFYNSPLHF. The chain is built from TRBV7-2 and TRBJ1-6, with 9 bases fitting TRBD1. The germline gives CDR1 SGHTA, CDR2 FQGNSA. The CDR3 consists of 17 residues. Trimming took 6 bases from V and 3 from J; bases not matched to a gene: 9.

This chain uses TRBV3-1 (or the pseudogene TRBV3-2) with TRBJ2-7; D perhaps matches TRBD1 (7 bases). In germline, CDR1 is LGHDT, CDR2 YNNKEL (reference sequence). The CDR3 loop spans 14 amino acids. V was cut by 4 bases and J by 2 bases, with 12 bases left in between. In DNA, the CDR3 is TGTGCCAGCAGCCCCAGGGGGGCGACCTACGAGCAGTACTTC. Amino acid sequence: CASSPRGATYEQYF.

The V and J genes are TRBV4-2 and TRBJ2-6; D might be TRBD1 (6 bases). This CDR3 spans 17 amino acids. Trimming left V 0 bases short and J 4 bases short, with 13 bases between. Per germline, CDR1 LGHNA and CDR2 YNFKEQ. CDR3 sequence reads: CASSQELQGTGANVLTF. CDR3 coding DNA: TGTGCCAGCAGCCAAGAACTTCAGGGGACCGGGGCCAACGTCCTGACTTTC.

This sequence joins TRBV7-9 and TRBJ2-7; 7 positions agree with TRBD1. Trimming at V came to 1 base and at J to 3 bases, leaving 3 bases not matched to a gene. This CDR3 region has 14 residues. The germline gives CDR1 SEHNR, CDR2 FQNEAQ (reference sequence). As DNA, the CDR3 is TGTGCCAGCAGCTTAGGGGGACAGTTCTACGAGCAGTACTTC. It codes for CASSLGGQFYEQYF.

This chain uses TRBV6-2 or TRBV6-3 with TRBJ2-2; 10 positions agree with TRBD1. CDR3 length equals 15 residues. The J segment lost 1 base and the V segment lost 5 bases, leaving 1 base of the junction unmatched. Germline-derived CDR1 and CDR2 are MNHEY and SVGEGT. The CDR3 loop reads CASSRTGGNTGELFF. The CDR3 bases are TGTGCCAGCAGTCGGACAGGGGGGAACACCGGGGAGCTGTTTTTT.

CDR3: CASSLRTPGELFF. The CDR3 bases are TGTGCCAGCAGCTTGAGGACACCCGGGGAGCTGTTTTTT. The chain uses TRBV5-4 and TRBJ2-2, with D possibly matching TRBD1 (5 bases). This CDR3 is 13 amino acids long. V was cut by 1 base and J by 6 bases, with 7 bases left in between. Germline loops: CDR1 SGHNT, CDR2 YYREEE (reference sequence).

The chain employs TRBV4-2 and TRBJ1-5; D not resolved. The CDR3 consists of 12 residues. Germline V gives CDR1 LGHNA, CDR2 YNFKEQ. Trimming left V 2 bases short and J 9 bases short, with 8 bases between. The CDR3 DNA follows: TGTGCCAGCAGCCAACTAGGAGGGCCCCAGCATTTT. Amino acid sequence: CASSQLGGPQHF.

The CDR3 region has the DNA TGTGCCAGCAGCTTAGCGCGCGGGGGAAGCGGGGAGCTGTTTTTT. Translated: CASSLARGGSGELFF. The chain couples TRBV7-6 to TRBJ2-2; 7 nucleotides align to TRBD2. Germline loops: CDR1 SGHVS, CDR2 FNYEAQ. The CDR3 loop spans 15 amino acids. Losses at the gene ends were 0 bases for V and 7 bases for J; bases not matched to a gene: 5.

This chain joins TRBV11-1 and TRBJ1-2, with 7 bases identical to TRBD1. This CDR3 contains 14 residues. From germline, CDR1 is SGHAT and CDR2 FQDESV (reference sequence). After removal of 5 bases from V and 7 bases from J, the junction contained 10 bases not matched to a gene. CDR3 bases: TGTGCCAGCAGCCCCCGACAGGGAGCAGGTGGCTACACCTTC. It translates to CASSPRQGAGGYTF.

This sequence joins TRBV14 and TRBJ2-3, with D uncertain. CDR3 length equals 13 residues. V lost 1 base and J lost 3, with 5 bases in between. CDR1 is SGHDN and CDR2 is FVKESK in the germline V gene. In DNA, the CDR3 is TGTGCCAGCAGCCAAGGGCTGACAGATACGCAGTATTTT. It encodes CASSQGLTDTQYF.

This chain joins TRBV5-1 and TRBJ1-2; 7 nucleotides match TRBD1. The ends lost 4 bases at V and 1 base at J; junction bases unmatched: 1. The CDR3 totals 13 residues. CDR1 and CDR2 from the germline V gene are SGHRS and YFSETQ. For the CDR3, the DNA is TGCGCCAGCAGCAGGGACAGTAACTATGGCTACACCTTC. It codes for CASSRDSNYGYTF.

This clone appeared a few times. The chain joins TRBV7-9 to TRBJ1-1; D gene unclear. Trimming stripped 6 bases from V and 1 base from J, with 6 bases between. Germline V gives CDR1 SEHNR, CDR2 FQNEAQ (reference sequence). The CDR3 contains 12 residues. Written as DNA, the CDR3 is TGTGCCAGCAGTCCCCAGAACACTGAAGCTTTCTTT. It encodes CASSPQNTEAFF. The complete variable domain, with remaining parts taken from reference TRBV7-9 and TRBJ1-1, reads DTGVSQNPRHKITKRGQNVTFRCDPISEHNRLYWYRQTLGQGPEFLTYFQNEAQLEKSRLLSDRFSAERPKGSFSTLEIQRTEQGDSAMYLCASSPQNTEAFFGQGTRLTVV.

The rearrangement uses TRBV9 and TRBJ2-1; D is unresolved. Trimming removed 2 bases at V and 10 bases at J, with 16 bases between. This CDR3 region has 14 residues. Germline V gene lookup returns CDR1 SGDLS and CDR2 YYNGEE. The CDR3 region has the DNA TGTGCCAGCAGCGTCGAAGGATGGCCAGGAGAGCAGTTCTTC. It is translated as CASSVEGWPGEQFF. The full variable domain, in which reference TRBV9 and TRBJ2-1 provide the parts outside the CDR3, is DSGVTQTPKHLITATGQRVTLRCSPRSGDLSVYWYQQSLDQGLQFLIQYYNGEERAKGNILERFSAQQFPDLHSELNLSSLELGDSALYFCASSVEGWPGEQFFGPGTRLTVL.

The chain combines TRBV6-1 with TRBJ1-6; tentative D call: TRBD1 (5 bases). CDR1 is MNHNS, CDR2 SASEGT, per germline. CDR3 length: 14 residues. Trimming removed 3 bases at V and 7 bases at J, with 10 bases between. CDR3 nucleotides: TGTGCCAGCAGTGACAGGGATCGGAATTCACCCCTCCACTTT. This sequence encodes CASSDRDRNSPLHF.

The rearrangement joins TRBV7-2 to TRBJ2-2, with D possibly being TRBD1 (6 bases). Germline V gene lookup returns CDR1 SGHTA and CDR2 FQGNSA. Trimming took 6 bases from V and 2 from J, leaving 10 bases between them. CDR3 length equals 14 residues. The CDR3, as DNA: TGTGCCAGCAGTTTACAGGGAAACACCGGGGAGCTGTTTTTT. Translating gives CASSLQGNTGELFF.

The chain uses TRBV2 and TRBJ1-1; D may be TRBD1 (5 bases). The germline V gene has CDR1 SNHLY and CDR2 FYNNEI. The CDR3 has 15 residues. V lost 2 bases and J lost 5, with 15 bases in between. The CDR3 region has the DNA TGTGCCAGCAGTGAAAATTCAGGGAGGGAAACTGAAGCTTTCTTT. Amino acid sequence: CASSENSGRETEAFF.

This clone was detected only once. The chain combines TRBV5-6 with TRBJ1-2, with D unclear. Trimming shortened V by 4 bases and J by 8 bases, and 18 bases separated the two germline ends. Germline values: CDR1 SGHDT, CDR2 YYEEEE. This CDR3 spans 14 amino acids. DNA of the CDR3: TGTGCCAGCAGCCCTGGTTGGCCGCCAGCGGGCTACACCTTC. Translating gives CASSPGWPPAGYTF.

This clone has a handful of counts. The genes are TRBV5-6 and TRBJ2-7; 8 bases are a match to TRBD1. V trimming: 6 bases; J trimming: 2 bases; junction bases outside the gene matches: 4. This CDR3 spans 13 amino acids. The germline V gene has CDR1 SGHDT and CDR2 YYEEEE. The CDR3 bases are TGTGCCAGCACCCGGGACAGGACCTACGAGCAGTACTTC. This codes for CASTRDRTYEQYF.

This sequence joins TRBV14 and TRBJ2-5, with a tentative D call TRBD1 (6 bases). V lost 3 bases to trimming and J lost 8 bases, with 10 bases between them. The CDR3 contains 12 residues. Germline CDR1 reads SGHDN; CDR2 reads FVKESK. The CDR3 DNA sequence: TGTGCCAGCAGCCAGGGGGCGGTAACCCAGTACTTC. Amino acid sequence: CASSQGAVTQYF. Variable domain in full (rest from reference TRBV14 and TRBJ2-5): EAGVTQFPSHSVIEKGQTVTLRCDPISGHDNLYWYRRVMGKEIKFLLHFVKESKQDESGMPNNRFLAERTGGTYSTLKVQPAELEDSGVYFCASSQGAVTQYFGPGTRLLVL.

In its sample, this clone was seen once. V gene TRBV10-3 combines with J gene TRBJ2-3; 7 bases are shared with TRBD1. Trimming took 3 bases from V and 0 from J; bases not matched to a gene: 6. Germline lookup yields CDR1 ENHRY and CDR2 SYGVKD. The CDR3 has 16 residues. This chain's CDR3 is CAISEDRVVSTDTQYF. CDR3 in DNA: TGTGCCATCAGTGAAGACAGGGTTGTCAGCACAGATACGCAGTATTTT.